This section outlines one TCR beta chain sequence together with its context. The antigen remains unidentified. The PCR had 60 Vbeta and 13 Jbeta primers. Profiled with immunoSEQ multiplex PCR; TCRdb holds only in-frame clones, not every one. Of over 65,000 clones in the sample, about 78% are singletons; the top ten hold around 3.4%. The sample belongs to a study of cytomegalovirus exposure and HLA in healthy donors. For the study at large: An earlier analysis identified 117 million unique TCR beta sequences in about 170 million T cells. Drawn from HLA-typed donors, approximately 85 million unique TCRs were held in an early data release.

Trimming took off 8 bases at V and 7 bases at J, with 21 bases between the two ends. CDR3 length equals 15 residues. Germline CDR1 is GTSNPN and CDR2 is SVGIG (reference sequence). General study results and limits: Reports showed the classifier diagnosing cytomegalovirus status with high specificity and sensitivity. A later analysis by the authors found several of the most significant clusters apparently linked to common viral pathogens.

The V and J genes are TRBV30 and TRBJ1-6; possible D gene TRBD1, 5 bases. The origin of this receptor is a middle-aged man in good health and CMV-seronegative. Sequenced sample: PBMCs. CDR3 nucleotide sequence: TGTGCCCGGGGTGGGACCGGGATTAGGAATTCACCCCTCCACTTT. Protein: CARGGTGIRNSPLHF. Full variable domain (outside the CDR3, taken from reference TRBV30 and TRBJ1-6): SQTIHQWPATLVQPVGSPLSLECTVEGTSNPNLYWYRQAAGRGLQLLFYSVGIGQISSEVPQNLSASRPQDRQFILSSKKLLLSDSGFYLCARGGTGIRNSPLHFGNGTRLTVT.